A selection of T cell receptor beta chains follows, all from one sample in a study of regulatory T cells in long-lasting Graves disease. TCRdb reprocessed the multiplex PCR reads with MiXCR, giving one entry per CDR3 protein. The repertoire includes approximately 300,000 distinct CDR3 sequences, 18% of them detected once, and approximately 35% sits in the top ten. Sequenced here: peripheral blood mononuclear cells (PBMCs), sampled at new diagnosis, from a patient treated with antithyroid drugs. The receptors shown here come from a female donor with Graves disease. CDR3s include the opening cysteine and the closing phenylalanine or tryptophan. D genes are given only for firm matches.

d_gene | j_gene | v_gene | CDR3aa
TRBD1 | TRBJ1-2 | TRBV19 | CASRSTGAARDGYTF
NA | TRBJ1-2 | TRBV12-3/TRBV12-4 | CAGSLVIGQGGYTF
NA | TRBJ1-3 | TRBV12-3/TRBV12-4 | CASSLWGATGNTIYF
NA | TRBJ1-1 | TRBV5-1 | CASSQAPANTEAFF
TRBD2 | TRBJ2-7 | TRBV10-3 | CAETGGRTSGRARESEQYF
TRBD2 | TRBJ2-5 | TRBV6-2/TRBV6-3 | CASSYFWGLEETQYF
TRBD1 | TRBJ2-5 | TRBV3-1 | CASSQGQGWQETQYF
NA | TRBJ2-3 | TRBV3-1 | CASSSRRSTDTQYF
NA | TRBJ2-5 | TRBV11-2 | CATSLELQETQYF
TRBD1 | TRBJ2-7 | TRBV3-1 | CASSYGQGRNEQYF
TRBD1 | TRBJ2-5 | TRBV29-1 | CSVGDRGRETQYF
NA | TRBJ1-3 | TRBV9 | CASSVGDRSGNTIYF
TRBD2 | NA | TRBV5-1 | CASTSGRAIGDEQFF
TRBD2 | TRBJ2-2 | TRBV28 | CASSLGFVLAGGGTGELFF
NA | TRBJ2-7 | TRBV11-1 | CASSFGASYEQYF
NA | TRBJ1-4 | TRBV5-1 | CASSLGAEFGDEKLFF